This record covers a single T cell receptor beta chain. Its target is unknown. Germline V CDR1 and CDR2: SGDLS, YYNGEE. This CDR3 comprises 14 residues. V was clipped by 4 bases and J by 5 bases; unmatched bases: 5. Produced via immunoSEQ multiplex PCR; TCRdb's table is partial and in-frame only. The table includes about 64,000 clones, roughly 95% detected once. The sample originates from a study of brain T cells in children with intractable seizures. Regarding the study as a whole: Viral specificity was inferred only from CDR3 similarity; HCMV serostatus was unknown.

The sequenced cases were selected for having the highest brain T cell transcript signatures. This TCR came from a boy younger than two with focal cortical dysplasia and intractable seizures. J is TRBJ2-1 and V is TRBV9; 8 bases are shared with TRBD2. Sample: peripheral blood, taken at surgery. The chain's CDR3 is CASSRGGLNNEQFF. The CDR3, as DNA: TGTGCCAGCAGCCGGGGGGGCCTAAACAATGAGCAGTTCTTC.